The 20 T cell receptor beta chains below come from one sample, sequenced in a study of vaccination effects on CD4 cells after COVID-19. Sequencing was preceded by expansion of antigen-specific CD4+ T cells with viral peptide pools in the ViraFEST assay. Following culture for nine to ten days, CD4+ T cells were isolated. Each vaccine recipient was nucleocapsid antibody negative and had no prior SARS-CoV-2 infection. Using immunoSEQ multiplex PCR, the repertoire was profiled, and TCRdb retains in-frame clones only, with some absent. Of 40,000 to 45,000 clones in the sample, around 78% are singletons; the top ten hold 10% to 14%. Their target antigens are unknown. This material consisted of CD4+ T cells from PBMCs cultured with SARS-CoV-2 spike peptides, taken before COVID-19 vaccination. The receptors were gathered from a human donor who received a COVID-19 vaccine.

The rearrangement joins TRBV6-5 to TRBJ2-1, with D possibly matching TRBD1 (5 bases). Trimming pared 6 bases from V and 6 bases from J, leaving 18 bases between. Germline assignment: CDR1 MNHEY and CDR2 SVGAGI. The CDR3 extends over 15 amino acids. CDR3 sequence: CASRQPAGRFNEQFF. The CDR3 DNA follows: TGTGCCAGCAGACAACCGGCAGGGCGCTTCAATGAGCAGTTCTTC.

The CDR3 loop reads CASSQVVQGNQPQHF. CDR3 bases: TGCGCCAGCAGCCAAGTGGTACAGGGCAATCAGCCCCAGCATTTT. The V gene is TRBV4-3, the J gene TRBJ1-5, with D perhaps matching TRBD1 (5 bases). The CDR3 consists of 15 residues. The V end lost 1 base, the J end lost 2 bases, and 9 bases lay between the germline ends. Germline V gene sequence: CDR1 LGHNA, CDR2 YSLEER.

The chain couples TRBV28 to TRBJ2-2, with D possibly being TRBD1 (6 bases). V shed 4 bases and J shed 4 bases, with 19 bases lying between them. The CDR3 is made up of 17 amino acids. Looked up from germline, CDR1 is MDHEN and CDR2 is SYDVKM. This chain's CDR3 is CASSYFTTGPTTGELFF. The DNA of the CDR3 is TGTGCCAGCAGTTATTTTACCACAGGGCCTACCACCGGGGAGCTGTTTTTT.

This clone has a handful of counts. This sequence joins TRBV10-1 and TRBJ2-1; perhaps TRBD2 as D (6 bases). This CDR3 comprises 17 residues. The V and J ends lost 3 bases and 8 bases respectively, with 23 bases between them. Germline assignment: CDR1 WNHNN and CDR2 SYGVQD (reference sequence). CDR3 amino acids: CASSDSGLLPWGHEQFF. CDR3 bases: TGCGCCAGCAGTGATTCGGGACTCCTGCCGTGGGGCCATGAGCAGTTCTTC.

V and J are TRBV5-1 and TRBJ2-1; 10 bases agree with TRBD2. The V segment lost 4 bases and the J segment 7 bases; nucleotides outside the gene matches: 5. Germline V lookup: CDR1 SGHRS, CDR2 YFSETQ. CDR3 length equals 14 residues. The CDR3 nucleotides read TGCGCCAGCAGCCTTGGGACTAGCGCTAATGAGCAGTTCTTC. It codes for CASSLGTSANEQFF.

The chain employs TRBV6-6 and TRBJ2-7; 9 bases fit TRBD1. Germline assignment: CDR1 MNHNY and CDR2 SVGAGI (reference sequence). This CDR3 comprises 15 residues. V was clipped by 2 bases and J by 3 bases; unmatched bases: 5. The CDR3 is CASSYESTGGYEQYV. As DNA, the CDR3 is TGTGCCAGCAGTTACGAATCGACAGGGGGCTACGAGCAGTACGTC.

The V gene is TRBV14, the J gene TRBJ2-3; D remains unclear. Trimming left V 3 bases short and J 0 bases short, with 13 bases between. The CDR3 has 16 amino acids. Germline CDR1 is SGHDN and CDR2 is FVKESK. CDR3 protein: CASSHPRVASTDTQYF. The CDR3 DNA follows: TGTGCCAGCAGCCACCCCCGTGTCGCTAGCACAGATACGCAGTATTTT.

The rearrangement links TRBV4-1 to TRBJ2-3, with D possibly matching TRBD2 (6 bases). V gave up 4 bases and J gave up 6 bases, with 11 bases separating them. There are 13 residues in the CDR3. CDR1 is MGHRA and CDR2 is YSYEKL in the germline V gene. CDR3 DNA: TGCGCCAGCAGCCTAGCGGCGTGGGATACGCAGTATTTT. It translates to CASSLAAWDTQYF.

The chain recombines TRBV6-1 with TRBJ2-7, with 11 bases matching TRBD2. V lost 5 bases and J lost 5; bases outside the gene matches: 8. CDR1 and CDR2 from the germline V gene are MNHNS and SASEGT. The CDR3 totals 15 residues. CDR3 protein: CASSLPGTSGHEQYV. The DNA for the CDR3 is TGTGCCAGCAGTTTGCCCGGGACTAGCGGCCACGAGCAGTACGTC.

This rearrangement joins TRBV4-1 to TRBJ2-3; perhaps TRBD2 as D (6 bases). Per germline, CDR1 MGHRA and CDR2 YSYEKL. Trimming pared 1 base from V and 0 bases from J, leaving 14 bases between. This CDR3 region has 17 residues. The CDR3 DNA follows: TGCGCCAGCAGCCAAGTTGGGCGGGGCCCTAGCACAGATACGCAGTATTTT. Its translation is CASSQVGRGPSTDTQYF.

The rearrangement uses TRBV18 and TRBJ2-1; D remains ambiguous. V lost 3 bases, J lost 9 bases, and 18 bases lay in between. Germline CDR1 reads KGHSH; CDR2 reads LQKENI. The CDR3 is 15 amino acids. The CDR3 spells CASSPRLGLAGEQFF. In DNA form, the CDR3 reads TGTGCCAGCTCACCGAGGCTCGGGTTGGCTGGTGAGCAGTTCTTC.

This chain joins TRBV7-9 and TRBJ2-5; possibly TRBD1 for D (7 bases). In germline, CDR1 is SEHNR, CDR2 FQNEAQ (reference sequence). The V and J ends lost 6 bases and 4 bases respectively, with 12 bases between them. This CDR3 contains 13 residues. The CDR3 DNA reads TGTGCCAGCAGTAATCAGGGGGGAGAGACCCAGTACTTC. As protein: CASSNQGGETQYF. Looking up the rest from reference TRBV7-9 and TRBJ2-5 gives the full variable domain: DTGVSQNPRHKITKRGQNVTFRCDPISEHNRLYWYRQTLGQGPEFLTYFQNEAQLEKSRLLSDRFSAERPKGSFSTLEIQRTEQGDSAMYLCASSNQGGETQYFGPGTRLLVL.

CDR3 DNA sequence: TGTGCCAGCAAGCAGGACCATAACTATGGCTACACCTTC. This encodes CASKQDHNYGYTF. The chain links TRBV2 to TRBJ1-2, with no clear D. The CDR3 totals 13 residues. The germline V and J ends were trimmed by 7 bases and 1 base, with 10 bases remaining between them. Germline V gene lookup returns CDR1 SNHLY and CDR2 FYNNEI. Full variable domain (outside the CDR3, taken from reference TRBV2 and TRBJ1-2): EPEVTQTPSHQVTQMGQEVILRCVPISNHLYFYWYRQILGQKVEFLVSFYNNEISEKSEIFDDQFSVERPDGSNFTLKIRSTKLEDSAMYFCASKQDHNYGYTFGSGTRLTVV.

The chain employs TRBV15 and TRBJ2-5; D call uncertain. This CDR3 contains 16 residues. CDR1 is LNHNV and CDR2 is YYDKDF in the germline V gene (reference sequence). V shed 6 bases and J shed 2 bases, with 19 bases lying between them. The CDR3 DNA reads TGTGCCACCAGTCGAAGGTTAGCCTCCACACAAGAGACCCAGTACTTC. This encodes CATSRRLASTQETQYF.

This chain links TRBV5-1 with TRBJ2-5; 12 bases match TRBD1. The CDR3 runs to 16 residues. V shed 0 bases and J 4 bases; nucleotides not matched to a gene: 4. CDR1 is SGHRS and CDR2 is YFSETQ in the germline V gene. In DNA, the CDR3 is TGCGCCAGCAGCTTGGCACCGGGACAGGGGGCAGAGACCCAGTACTTC. This sequence encodes CASSLAPGQGAETQYF. The variable domain in full, completed from reference TRBV5-1 and TRBJ2-5, reads KAGVTQTPRYLIKTRGQQVTLSCSPISGHRSVSWYQQTPGQGLQFLFEYFSETQRNKGNFPGRFSGRQFSNSRSEMNVSTLELGDSALYLCASSLAPGQGAETQYFGPGTRLLVL.

J is TRBJ2-5 and V is TRBV5-1, with 11 bases lining up with TRBD2. Trimming cost V 4 bases and J 3 bases; bases outside gene matches: 5. The CDR3 is 15 residues long. Germline V gene lookup returns CDR1 SGHRS and CDR2 YFSETQ. The CDR3 spells CASSRLAGMKETQYF. As DNA, the CDR3 is TGCGCCAGCAGCCGACTAGCGGGGATGAAAGAGACCCAGTACTTC.

J is TRBJ2-5 and V is TRBV10-1; 12 bases match TRBD1. CDR1 is WNHNN and CDR2 is SYGVQD in the germline V gene (reference sequence). V lost 6 bases and J lost 5; bases outside the gene matches: 13. The CDR3 is 17 residues long. This CDR3 reads CASSPVGTGGSRETQYF. The DNA for the CDR3 is TGCGCCAGCAGCCCAGTAGGGACAGGGGGCTCTCGGGAGACCCAGTACTTC.

The chain is built from TRBV5-6 and TRBJ1-1, with unresolved D. V was trimmed by 0 bases and J by 2 bases, leaving 8 bases between them. This CDR3 contains 14 residues. Germline-derived CDR1 and CDR2 are SGHDT and YYEEEE. The CDR3 nucleotides are TGTGCCAGCAGCTTGGAAGGCATAAACACTGAAGCTTTCTTT. This encodes CASSLEGINTEAFF.

The chain is built from TRBV19 and TRBJ1-5; perhaps TRBD1 as D (5 bases). The germline V gene encodes CDR1 LNHDA and CDR2 SQIVND (reference sequence). This CDR3 region has 18 residues. Trimming took off 5 bases at V and 0 bases at J, with 20 bases between the two ends. The CDR3 sequence is CASSRPPIGVYSNQPQHF. The CDR3 DNA is TGTGCCAGTAGTCGACCCCCCATAGGGGTCTATAGCAATCAGCCCCAGCATTTT. Full variable domain (remainder filled in from reference TRBV19 and TRBJ1-5): DGGITQSPKYLFRKEGQNVTLSCEQNLNHDAMYWYRQDPGQGLRLIYYSQIVNDFQKGDIAEGYSVSREKKESFPLTVTSAQKNPTAFYLCASSRPPIGVYSNQPQHFGDGTRLSIL.

This chain uses TRBV14 with TRBJ1-1; D unclear. Trimming removed 2 bases from V and 0 bases from J, with 4 bases in between. This CDR3 contains 13 residues. Germline V gives CDR1 SGHDN, CDR2 FVKESK. CDR3 loop: CASSQLLNTEAFF. The CDR3 region has the DNA TGTGCCAGCAGCCAACTTCTGAACACTGAAGCTTTCTTT. The complete variable domain, with remaining parts taken from reference TRBV14 and TRBJ1-1, reads EAGVTQFPSHSVIEKGQTVTLRCDPISGHDNLYWYRRVMGKEIKFLLHFVKESKQDESGMPNNRFLAERTGGTYSTLKVQPAELEDSGVYFCASSQLLNTEAFFGQGTRLTVV.